This note documents a single TCR beta chain sequence. Primers included in the PCR were 60 Vbeta and 13 Jbeta primers. Produced via immunoSEQ multiplex PCR; TCRdb's table is partial and in-frame only. Found here are 97,000 or so clones, around 67% of them singletons; the top ten hold 2% to 3%. The source of the sample is a study of cytomegalovirus exposure and HLA in healthy donors. Study information: Clustering assigned about four fifths of the approximately 400 genotyped donors to the Caucasian-associated ancestry cluster.

The germline V gene has CDR1 LGHNA and CDR2 YNFKEQ. V was pared by 4 bases and J by 1 base, with 13 bases between. The CDR3 covers 16 residues. Sequenced sample: PBMCs. This clonotype originated in a middle-aged man in good health and CMV-seronegative. This chain joins TRBV4-2 and TRBJ1-4, with TRBD1 as a possible D gene (6 bases). DNA for the CDR3: TGTGCCAGCAGCCGGGGGCGGGGGCTAACTAATGAAAAACTGTTTTTT. Its protein is CASSRGRGLTNEKLFF.